This passage covers 26 T cell receptor beta chains from one sample sequenced in a study of monozygotic twins with inflammatory bowel disease. TCRdb re-called the 5' RACE reads and gives one entry per CDR3 protein, without DNA. The listing contains 190,000 or so distinct CDR3 sequences. The specimen was blood. The receptors originated from a human donor with ulcerative colitis or Crohn's disease, or a healthy co-twin of an affected twin (not recorded which).

This sequence joins TRBV4-2 and TRBJ1-5. Germline V gene data show CDR1 as LGHNA and CDR2 as YNFKEQ. This CDR3 is built from 15 residues. CDR3 sequence reads: CASSQDRAGNQPQHF.

This chain connects TRBV6-6 to TRBJ1-1. CDR1 is MNHNY, CDR2 SVGAGI, per germline (reference sequence). This CDR3 region has 14 residues. CDR3 in amino acids: CASSYSEGTTEAFF.

The chain has TRBV4-1 and TRBJ2-7; TCRdb selects TRBD1, and the lack of DNA leaves this call unchecked. The CDR3 loop spans 16 amino acids. CDR1 and CDR2 from the germline V gene are MGHRA and YSYEKL. The CDR3 region is CASSPRPGLGTNEQYF.

The chain uses TRBV5-4 and TRBJ1-2; the TCRdb D gene call, TRBD1, has no DNA to confirm it. Germline V gene sequence: CDR1 SGHNT, CDR2 YYREEE (reference sequence). The CDR3 contains 15 residues. CDR3 sequence: CASSLMGQGHWGYTF. Supplemented by reference TRBV5-4 and TRBJ1-2, the full variable domain reads ETGVTQSPTHLIKTRGQQVTLRCSSQSGHNTVSWYQQALGQGPQFIFQYYREEENGRGNFPPRFSGLQFPNYSSELNVNALELDDSALYLCASSLMGQGHWGYTFGSGTRLTVV.

The CDR3 loop reads CASRLSGGNQPQHF. This chain connects TRBV27 to TRBJ1-5; TCRdb's assignment of TRBD1 cannot be checked, as there is no DNA. Per germline, CDR1 MNHEY and CDR2 SMNVEV (reference sequence). This CDR3 comprises 14 residues.

V is TRBV4-1 and J is TRBJ2-5; without DNA, the TCRdb call of TRBD2 cannot be checked. This CDR3 is built from 14 residues. Per the germline V gene, CDR1 is MGHRA and CDR2 is YSYEKL. The CDR3 loop reads CASSLTLAEETQYF.

This chain connects TRBV29-1 to TRBJ1-2; TCRdb picks TRBD1, but there is no DNA to check that call. CDR1 SQVTM and CDR2 ANQGSEA come from the germline V gene. The CDR3 extends over 14 amino acids. CDR3 sequence: CSAEGGGAFNGYTF.

The chain is built from TRBV7-2 and TRBJ2-1. The CDR3 has 12 residues. Germline V gene sequence: CDR1 SGHTA, CDR2 FQGNSA. The CDR3: CASSISVVEQFF.

V usage is TRBV6-1 and J usage is TRBJ2-5; TCRdb calls TRBD2, which cannot be checked without DNA. The germline V gene encodes CDR1 MNHNS and CDR2 SASEGT. There are 14 residues in the CDR3. Here the CDR3 reads CASGLAGLQETQYF.

V is TRBV3-1 and J is TRBJ2-7; TCRdb returns TRBD1, unconfirmable since there is no DNA. This CDR3 has 17 residues. Germline V gene lookup returns CDR1 LGHDT and CDR2 YNNKEL (reference sequence). This CDR3 is CASSSERGRGNAYEQYF.

The chain is built from TRBV20-1 and TRBJ1-5; lacking DNA, the TRBD1 call made by TCRdb goes unchecked. This CDR3 comprises 18 residues. Germline V gives CDR1 DFQATT, CDR2 SNEGSKA (reference sequence). CDR3: CSARSTQGAPPQWQPQHF.

CDR3 residues: CASSLSRPSDTQYF. The chain uses TRBV28 and TRBJ2-3; the D gene TCRdb calls, TRBD1, cannot be checked with no DNA. Germline CDR1 reads MDHEN; CDR2 reads SYDVKM. The CDR3 has 14 amino acids.

The V and J genes are TRBV20-1 and TRBJ2-2; TCRdb selects TRBD1, and the lack of DNA leaves this call unchecked. The CDR3 sequence is 12 residues long. CDR1 is DFQATT and CDR2 is SNEGSKA in the germline V gene (reference sequence). The CDR3 spells CSARGGPGELFF.

The chain carries TRBV5-1 and TRBJ1-2; the D call of TRBD1 rests on TCRdb alone, since no DNA is present to check it. Germline CDR1 SGHRS, CDR2 YFSETQ. The CDR3 is made up of 16 amino acids. Here the CDR3 reads CASSQISGTGNYGYTF.

The rearrangement links TRBV9 to TRBJ2-3; TCRdb gives TRBD2 as the D gene, but with no DNA this cannot be confirmed. The CDR3 runs 15 residues. Germline CDR1 is SGDLS and CDR2 is YYNGEE. The CDR3 spells CASSLLGLEGDTQYF.

J is TRBJ2-7 and V is TRBV9; TCRdb designates TRBD1, a call that cannot be tested without DNA. Germline CDR1 is SGDLS and CDR2 is YYNGEE. This CDR3 has 14 amino acids. This CDR3 is CASSLTGTGTEQYF.

The chain is built from TRBV7-9 and TRBJ2-3; TCRdb picks TRBD1, but there is no DNA to check that call. Germline CDR1 and CDR2: SEHNR and FQNEAQ (reference sequence). This CDR3 is built from 16 residues. Here the CDR3 reads CASSLLGTGRTDTQYF.

The rearrangement joins TRBV20-1 to TRBJ2-2; TCRdb's assignment of TRBD1 cannot be checked, as there is no DNA. The germline gives CDR1 DFQATT, CDR2 SNEGSKA (reference sequence). The CDR3 has 14 residues. CDR3 sequence reads: CSARESRGTGELFF.

This chain joins TRBV20-1 and TRBJ1-2. The length of the CDR3 is 13 residues. Germline V gives CDR1 DFQATT, CDR2 SNEGSKA (reference sequence). The CDR3 loop reads CSALAGANYGYTF.

The rearrangement links TRBV5-1 to TRBJ2-3. The germline gives CDR1 SGHRS, CDR2 YFSETQ. This CDR3 is built from 13 residues. The CDR3: CASSSTELNTQYF.

The V gene is TRBV5-4, the J gene TRBJ2-1; no DNA is available, so the TRBD2 call from TCRdb remains unchecked. The CDR3 length is 16 residues. Germline loops: CDR1 SGHNT, CDR2 YYREEE (reference sequence). CDR3: CASREEFGVSYNEQFF.

The chain recombines TRBV7-9 with TRBJ2-2; there is no DNA to check the TCRdb D call of TRBD2. The germline gives CDR1 SEHNR, CDR2 FQNEAQ (reference sequence). CDR3 size: 16 residues. CDR3 loop: CASSSRGGSQTGELFF. Using reference TRBV7-9 and TRBJ2-2 for the parts outside the CDR3, the full variable domain is DTGVSQNPRHKITKRGQNVTFRCDPISEHNRLYWYRQTLGQGPEFLTYFQNEAQLEKSRLLSDRFSAERPKGSFSTLEIQRTEQGDSAMYLCASSSRGGSQTGELFFGEGSRLTVL.

The V gene is TRBV4-2, the J gene TRBJ2-3. The CDR3 consists of 14 residues. Germline V gives CDR1 LGHNA, CDR2 YNFKEQ. The CDR3 here is CASSQTRYADTQYF.

V is TRBV19 and J is TRBJ2-2; checking the TCRdb D call of TRBD1 is not possible without DNA. This CDR3 contains 16 residues. Germline CDR1 and CDR2: LNHDA and SQIVND (reference sequence). Here the CDR3 reads CASSFPGTGTTGELFF. Complete variable domain (other parts from reference TRBV19 and TRBJ2-2): DGGITQSPKYLFRKEGQNVTLSCEQNLNHDAMYWYRQDPGQGLRLIYYSQIVNDFQKGDIAEGYSVSREKKESFPLTVTSAQKNPTAFYLCASSFPGTGTTGELFFGEGSRLTVL.

The chain joins TRBV29-1 to TRBJ2-7; TCRdb proposes TRBD1, but this gene call is untestable without DNA. The germline V gene has CDR1 SQVTM and CDR2 ANQGSEA. This CDR3 spans 12 amino acids. The CDR3 region is CSVTATGDEQYF.

The chain is built from TRBV20-1 and TRBJ1-2; as DNA is missing, the TRBD1 call by TCRdb cannot be tested. There are 14 residues in the CDR3. The germline V gene has CDR1 DFQATT and CDR2 SNEGSKA (reference sequence). This CDR3 reads CSATPGELNYGYTF.